This TCR beta chain was identified during a study of CD8 T cells in Susac syndrome. CDR3 length: 18 amino acids. The germline V gene has CDR1 SGHVS and CDR2 FQNEAQ. Trimming at V came to 5 bases and at J to 0 bases, leaving 7 bases not matched to a gene. From blood CD8+ and CD4+ T cells, TCR beta sequences were generated. Isolation of CD8+ and CD4+ T cells was performed negatively, whereas enrichment of TEMRA cells was done by FACS. An amount of RNA that ranged from roughly 0.45 to 1 ug was reverse transcribed with random hexamers. Amplification of TCR beta CDR3 spanned 54 Vbeta and 13 Jbeta via immunoSEQ multiplex PCR. MiXCR, applied by TCRdb to the immunoSEQ multiplex PCR reads, yields one record per CDR3 protein. The data show around 20,000 distinct CDR3 sequences, roughly 95% seen once.

The source is a human donor in good health. This sequence joins TRBV7-8 and TRBJ2-2; 12 bases map to TRBD2. Sequencing input: CD8+ T cells from PBMCs. CDR3 nucleotide sequence: TGTGCCAGCAGCCTCGGACTAGCGGGAACGGCGAACACCGGGGAGCTGTTTTTT. It is translated as CASSLGLAGTANTGELFF.